This TCR beta chain was found in a study of blood T cell repertoires in COVID-19 (dated by TCRdb to 2018 to 2021). About the investigation overall: Collaborator samples came from the United States, Italy and Spain and covered acute and convalescent phases of COVID-19. The material from the prospective study consisted of cDNA or gDNA derived from T cells, B-cell-depleted T cells, or PBMCs. Subjects who had been exposed to COVID-19, were actively infected with it, or had recovered from it provided the deeply sampled blood TCRbeta repertoires that made up the dataset. The repertoires were released in a freely available public database meant as a resource for research on the immune response to SARS-CoV-2. Samples came from the ongoing ImmuneRACE study (first 160 participants) plus 1,254 subjects from 6 global collaborators. The sample metadata nearly always contained a de-identified subject ID, COVID-19 status, age in years and sex. HLA class I and class II types, where available, came from metadata supplied by the sample provider rather than from assay-based typing. Paper-wide results and their limitations: The amount of clinical and demographic metadata varied by source and participant and was provided uncurated.

Details on this clone: The antigen this receptor binds is unknown. The record has no base qualities; no much larger clone is one base away.

For this chain, trimming is 4 bases at the V end and 7 bases at the J end, and the number of junction bases without a gene match is 8. There are 15 amino acids in the CDR3, from cysteine to phenylalanine inclusive. Only the CDR3 portion is preserved as DNA: 45 bases, with reading frame beginning at the first base. CDR1 is given as MNHNS and CDR2 as SASEGT, both from the germline V gene. Whole blood was collected in K2EDTA tubes by collaborating institutions according to the institutions' own protocols. For TCRbeta analysis, collaborators shipped samples in one of three forms: frozen whole blood, isolated PBMCs, or DNA extracted from either of those sample types. The immunoSEQ Assay, a bias-controlled multiplex PCR, was used to amplify TCRbeta CDR3 regions from genomic DNA. The published analysis was carried out like this. Nucleated cell counts per sample were estimated from amplification of reference gene primers within the assay. To quantify the absolute abundance of each unique TCRbeta CDR3 rearrangement, sequence reads were collapsed and filtered. Productive Simpson clonality was computed per sample as the square root of Simpson's diversity index over productive rearrangements. Here the immuneACCESS table is served through TCRdb, limited to in-frame sequences with V and J called. Missing clones are a known gap in these copies; in checked studies unresolved V genes cover under half, and the rest lacks a known reason. V and J calls and clone size are those listed in that table; D and trimming were worked out from the DNA. Present in this sample are about 480,000 clones, around 88% of which were seen just once. The ten largest clones represent over 4% of the sample.

This receptor was obtained from a woman aged 25 to 39 with acute or convalescent COVID-19. The V and J genes are TRBV6-1 and TRBJ1-4; TRBD1 aligns with 8 central bases. The sequenced sample was peripheral blood. CDR3 reads: CASSGVDRGSEKLFF. The DNA is as follows: TGTGCCAGCAGTGGGGTTGACAGGGGAAGTGAAAAACTGTTTTTT.